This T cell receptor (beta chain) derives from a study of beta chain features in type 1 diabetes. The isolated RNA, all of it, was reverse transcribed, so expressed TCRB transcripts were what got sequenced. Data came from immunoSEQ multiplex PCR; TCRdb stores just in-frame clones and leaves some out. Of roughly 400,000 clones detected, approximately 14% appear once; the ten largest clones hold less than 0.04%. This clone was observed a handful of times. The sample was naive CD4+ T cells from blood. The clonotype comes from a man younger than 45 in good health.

Here the CDR3 DNA reads TGTGCCACCAGCAGAGCCCAAATAGCCAAAAACATTCAGTACTTC. Translation gives CATSRAQIAKNIQYF. This chain connects TRBV15 to TRBJ2-4; D is uncertain. The germline V and J ends were trimmed by 1 base and 0 bases, with 7 bases remaining between them. In germline, CDR1 is LNHNV, CDR2 YYDKDF (reference sequence). This CDR3 is built from 15 residues.